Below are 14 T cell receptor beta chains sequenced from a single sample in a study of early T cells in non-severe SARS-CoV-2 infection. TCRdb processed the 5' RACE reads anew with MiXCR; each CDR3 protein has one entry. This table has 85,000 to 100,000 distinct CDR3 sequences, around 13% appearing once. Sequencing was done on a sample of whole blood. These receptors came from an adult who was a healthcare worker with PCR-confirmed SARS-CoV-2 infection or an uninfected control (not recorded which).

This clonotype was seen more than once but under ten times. Here the CDR3 reads CASSLDRATEAFF. The CDR3 nucleotides are TGTGCCAGCAGTCTGGACAGGGCCACTGAAGCTTTCTTT. The chain uses TRBV6-1 and TRBJ1-1; TRBD1 aligns across 8 bases. J lost 4 bases, V lost 5 bases, and 3 bases had no gene match. In germline, CDR1 is MNHNS, CDR2 SASEGT. The CDR3 consists of 13 residues.

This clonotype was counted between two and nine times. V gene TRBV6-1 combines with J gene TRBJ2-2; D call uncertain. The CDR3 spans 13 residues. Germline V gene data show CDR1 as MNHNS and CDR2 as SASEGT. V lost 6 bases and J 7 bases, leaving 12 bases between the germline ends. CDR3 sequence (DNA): TGTGCCAGCAGGGCCAAGAAGCACGGGGAGCTGTTTTTT. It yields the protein CASRAKKHGELFF.

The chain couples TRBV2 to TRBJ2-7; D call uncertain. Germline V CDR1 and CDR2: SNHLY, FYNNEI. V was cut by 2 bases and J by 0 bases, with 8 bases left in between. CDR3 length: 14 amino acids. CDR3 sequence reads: CASSEQYSSYEQYF. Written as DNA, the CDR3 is TGTGCCAGCAGTGAACAGTATAGCTCCTACGAGCAGTACTTC.

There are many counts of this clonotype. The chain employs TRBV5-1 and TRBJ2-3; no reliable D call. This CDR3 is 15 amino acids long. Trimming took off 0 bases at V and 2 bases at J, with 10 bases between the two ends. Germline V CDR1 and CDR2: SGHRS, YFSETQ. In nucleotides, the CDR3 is TGCGCCAGCAGCTTGGTGGTCAGTAACACAGATACGCAGTATTTT. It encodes CASSLVVSNTDTQYF.

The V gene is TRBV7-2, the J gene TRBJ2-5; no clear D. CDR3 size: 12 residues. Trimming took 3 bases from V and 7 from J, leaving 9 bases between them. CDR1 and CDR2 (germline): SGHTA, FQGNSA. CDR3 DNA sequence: TGTGCCAGCAGCTTTCTATGGGGGACCCAGTACTTC. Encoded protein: CASSFLWGTQYF.

This CDR3 is CASSLGLVTDTQYF. The DNA for the CDR3 is TGTGCCAGCAGTTTGGGACTAGTAACAGATACGCAGTATTTT. The V call is TRBV12-3 or TRBV12-4, the J call TRBJ2-3, with TRBD2 identical over 8 bases. The ends lost 3 bases at V and 3 bases at J; junction bases unmatched: 2. The CDR3 contains 14 residues.

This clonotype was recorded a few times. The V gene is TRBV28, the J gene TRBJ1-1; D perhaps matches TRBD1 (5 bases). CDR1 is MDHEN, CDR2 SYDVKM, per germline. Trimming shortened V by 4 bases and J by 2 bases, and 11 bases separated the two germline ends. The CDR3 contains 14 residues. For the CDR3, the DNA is TGTGCCAGCAGTTCCCGGGGGTTAAACACTGAAGCTTTCTTT. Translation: CASSSRGLNTEAFF. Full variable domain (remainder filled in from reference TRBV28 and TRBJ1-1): DVKVTQSSRYLVKRTGEKVFLECVQDMDHENMFWYRQDPGLGLRLIYFSYDVKMKEKGDIPEGYSVSREKKERFSLILESASTNQTSMYLCASSSRGLNTEAFFGQGTRLTVV.

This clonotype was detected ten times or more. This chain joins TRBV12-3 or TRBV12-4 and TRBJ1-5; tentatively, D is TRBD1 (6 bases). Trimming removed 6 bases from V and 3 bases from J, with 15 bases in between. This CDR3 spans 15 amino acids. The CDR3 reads CASSQGTDLNQPQHF. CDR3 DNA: TGTGCCAGCAGCCAGGGGACGGATCTCAATCAGCCCCAGCATTTT.

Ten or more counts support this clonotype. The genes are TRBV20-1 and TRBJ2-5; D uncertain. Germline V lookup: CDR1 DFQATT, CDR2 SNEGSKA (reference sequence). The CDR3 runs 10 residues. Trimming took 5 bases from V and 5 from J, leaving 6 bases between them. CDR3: CSAATETQYF. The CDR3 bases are TGCAGTGCTGCTACTGAGACCCAGTACTTC.

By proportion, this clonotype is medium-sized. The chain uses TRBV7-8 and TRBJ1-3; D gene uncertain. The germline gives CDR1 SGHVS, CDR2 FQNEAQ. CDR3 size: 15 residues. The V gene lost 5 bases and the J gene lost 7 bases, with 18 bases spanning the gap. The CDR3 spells CASSPHQGPSNTIYF. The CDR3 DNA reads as TGTGCCAGCAGCCCCCACCAAGGTCCGAGTAACACCATATATTTT.

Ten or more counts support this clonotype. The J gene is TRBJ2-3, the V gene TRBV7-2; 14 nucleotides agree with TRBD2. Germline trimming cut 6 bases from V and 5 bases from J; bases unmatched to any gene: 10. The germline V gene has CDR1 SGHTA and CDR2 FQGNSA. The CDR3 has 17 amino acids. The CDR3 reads CASRAGTSGGWVDTQYF. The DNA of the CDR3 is TGTGCCAGCAGGGCCGGGACTAGCGGGGGTTGGGTAGATACGCAGTATTTT.

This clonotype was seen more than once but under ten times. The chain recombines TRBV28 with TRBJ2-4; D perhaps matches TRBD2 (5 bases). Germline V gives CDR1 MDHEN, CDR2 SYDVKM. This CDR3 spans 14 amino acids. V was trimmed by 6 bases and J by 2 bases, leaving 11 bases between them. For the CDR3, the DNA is TGTGCCAGCAGCCGGACTGGGTCCAAAAACATTCAGTACTTC. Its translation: CASSRTGSKNIQYF. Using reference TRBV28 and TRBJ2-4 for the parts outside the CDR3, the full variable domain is DVKVTQSSRYLVKRTGEKVFLECVQDMDHENMFWYRQDPGLGLRLIYFSYDVKMKEKGDIPEGYSVSREKKERFSLILESASTNQTSMYLCASSRTGSKNIQYFGAGTRLSVL.

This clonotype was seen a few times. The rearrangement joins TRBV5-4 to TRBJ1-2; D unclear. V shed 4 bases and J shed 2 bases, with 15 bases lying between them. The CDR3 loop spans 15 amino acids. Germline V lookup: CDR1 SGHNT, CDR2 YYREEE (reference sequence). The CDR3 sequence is CASSRGGIGNYGYTF. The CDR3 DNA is TGTGCCAGCAGCCGTGGCGGCATCGGGAACTATGGCTACACCTTC.

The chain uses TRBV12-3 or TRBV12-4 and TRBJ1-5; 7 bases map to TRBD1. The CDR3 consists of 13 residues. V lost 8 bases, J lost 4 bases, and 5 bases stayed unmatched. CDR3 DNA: TGTGCCAGCCGACGGGACAGAAATCAGCCCCAGCATTTT. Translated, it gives CASRRDRNQPQHF.